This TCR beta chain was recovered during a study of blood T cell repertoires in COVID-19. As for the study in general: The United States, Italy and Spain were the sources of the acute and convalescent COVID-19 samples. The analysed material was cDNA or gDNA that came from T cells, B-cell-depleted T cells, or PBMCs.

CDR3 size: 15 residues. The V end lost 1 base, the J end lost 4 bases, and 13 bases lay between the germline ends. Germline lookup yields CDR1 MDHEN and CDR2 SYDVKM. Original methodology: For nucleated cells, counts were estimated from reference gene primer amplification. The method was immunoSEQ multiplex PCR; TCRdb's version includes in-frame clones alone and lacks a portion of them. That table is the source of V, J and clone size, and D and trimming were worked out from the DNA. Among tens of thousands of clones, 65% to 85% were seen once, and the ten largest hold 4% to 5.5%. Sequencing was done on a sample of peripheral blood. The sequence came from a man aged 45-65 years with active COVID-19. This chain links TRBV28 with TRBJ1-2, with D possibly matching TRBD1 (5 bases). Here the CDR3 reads CASSLSAGQGYGYTF. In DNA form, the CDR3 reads TGTGCCAGCAGTTTATCGGCTGGACAAGGCTATGGCTACACCTTC.